This entry lists 3 T cell receptor beta chains sequenced from one sample in a study of T-cell reconstitution after alpha-beta-depleted transplantation in children listed by TCRdb under 2016. The treatment or condition label, as the study defines it: allogeneic hematopoietic cell transplantation with graft depleted of TCRalphabeta T cells and CD19 B cells. Receptor amplification or capture employed PCR. This sample was sequenced with an Illumina HiSeq 2500. To normalize quantification of the TCRbeta repertoire, the TCR libraries were built with molecular barcoding that relied on unique molecular identifiers. The public sequencing data were trimmed at Q25 with fastp and processed into clonotypes with MiXCR by TCRdb, which kept only in-frame beta chains. Entries are consolidated by CDR3 protein sequence, retaining the most common genes and DNA. The sample has approximately 490,000 distinct CDR3 sequences on record, 8% to 11% of them singletons. Clones ranked in the top ten supply 2% of the sample.

Sample: PBMCs, taken before TCRalphabeta/CD19-depleted stem cell transplant. These receptors were collected from a child younger than 10 with inherited bone marrow failure, due to receive a stem cell transplant.

In its sample, this clonotype was seen many times. The genes are TRBV27 and TRBJ2-3; D is undetermined. The germline CDR1 and CDR2 sequences are MNHEY and SMNVEV (reference sequence). This CDR3 is 13 amino acids long. Trimming removed 6 bases at V and 3 bases at J, with 10 bases between. The CDR3 nucleotides read TGTGCCAGCAGCTTAGGACGAACAGATACGCAGTATTTT. Protein: CASSLGRTDTQYF.

This clonotype appeared many times. The chain combines TRBV12-3 or TRBV12-4 with TRBJ2-6, with 9 bases identical to TRBD2. This CDR3 contains 17 residues. The trim removed 5 bases at V and 4 bases at J, leaving 9 bases unmatched. The CDR3 DNA is TGTGCCAGCAGTCCTGTAGCGGGAGCGACCGGGGCCAACGTCCTGACTTTC. Its protein product is CASSPVAGATGANVLTF.

This sequence joins TRBV15 and TRBJ2-7; no clear D gene. The germline CDR1 and CDR2 sequences are LNHNV and YYDKDF (reference sequence). CDR3 size: 13 residues. The V end lost 4 bases, the J end lost 10 bases, and 17 bases lay between the germline ends. CDR3 loop: CATSTAGPSNQYF. The CDR3 DNA reads TGTGCCACCAGCACCGCCGGGCCCTCAAATCAGTACTTC.